This TCR beta chain originates from a study of CD8 T cells in ankylosing spondylitis. Study-level points and caveats: Ankylosing spondylitis blood seemed to carry a telltale TCR beta motif made of roughly 8 highly homologous variants.

TCRdb reprocessed the 5' RACE reads via MiXCR and lists one record per CDR3 protein. The data show 250,000 to 350,000 distinct CDR3 sequences, with 7% to 9% seen just once and approximately 14% held by the top ten. This clonotype was picked up many times. Its antigen is unidentified. The CDR3 contains 15 residues. V dropped 4 bases and J dropped 9; count of bases not matched to a gene: 12. The sequence was collected from a male donor with ankylosing spondylitis. The V call is TRBV12-3 or TRBV12-4, the J call TRBJ2-1; 7 bases line up with TRBD1. The sequenced sample consisted of blood, either unsorted or a sorted T cell fraction (not recorded which). The CDR3: CASSSNRGMSGEQFF. As DNA, the CDR3 is TGTGCCAGCAGTTCCAACAGGGGTATGAGTGGTGAGCAGTTCTTC.